This TCR beta chain was identified during a study of identical twins. Addition of a universal primer site occurred through template switching, and cDNA carried unique molecular identifiers. One entry per CDR3 protein, called by TCRdb with MiXCR from the 5' RACE reads. Here the sample spans 400,000 to 500,000 distinct CDR3 sequences, about a fifth being singletons. In its sample, this clonotype was seen a few times. The antigen is unknown. At one boundary the junction diverges from the germline segment, which might be a read error. CDR3 length: 15 amino acids. The germline V gene has CDR1 SGHRS and CDR2 YFSETQ. Study results and limitations: Within monozygotic twins, out-of-frame TCR alpha sharing was underestimated by the models. Invariant MAIT and iNKT cells could partly confound zero-insertion analyses.

This clonotype originated in a man aged 50 to 59 in good health. This rearrangement joins TRBV5-1 to TRBJ1-4; 8 nucleotides align to TRBD1. Sequencing was performed on naive T cells sorted from blood. The CDR3 DNA reads TGCGCCACCAGCCGAGACTACAGGGGGAATGAAAAACTGTTTTTT. Protein: CATSRDYRGNEKLFF.